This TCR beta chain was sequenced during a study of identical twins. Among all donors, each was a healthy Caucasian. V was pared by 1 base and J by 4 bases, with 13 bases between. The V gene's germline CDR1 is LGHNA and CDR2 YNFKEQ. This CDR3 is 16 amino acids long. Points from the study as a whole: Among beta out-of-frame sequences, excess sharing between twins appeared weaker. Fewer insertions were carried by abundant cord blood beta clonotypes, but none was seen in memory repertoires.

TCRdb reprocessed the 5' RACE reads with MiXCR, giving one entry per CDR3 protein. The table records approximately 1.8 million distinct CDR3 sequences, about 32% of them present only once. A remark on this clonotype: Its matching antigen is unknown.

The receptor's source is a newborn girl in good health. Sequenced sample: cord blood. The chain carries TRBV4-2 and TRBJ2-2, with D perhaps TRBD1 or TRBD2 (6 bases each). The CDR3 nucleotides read TGTGCCAGCAGCCAAGCTGGGGGGCGAAGCACCGGGGAGCTGTTTTTT. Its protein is CASSQAGGRSTGELFF.